Sequencing of this TCR beta chain was carried out in a study of human T cells and chemical hapten exposure. Study-level findings and limits: Relative to control repertoires, expanded TCRs gave rise to significantly more large CDR3 similarity clusters.

This clonotype has at least ten counts. Its antigen is not identified. MiXCR, applied by TCRdb to the RACE reads, yields one record per CDR3 protein. The data show about 90,000 distinct CDR3 sequences, under 13% seen once. Sample time point: patch test 3, about 24 weeks after DPC sensitization. The treatment: therapeutic diphenylcyclopropenone sensitization with weekly scalp DPC. Total RNA was extracted from unfractionated whole blood. Germline loops: CDR1 MNHNY, CDR2 SVGAGI (reference sequence). This CDR3 spans 15 amino acids. Losses at the gene ends were 5 bases for V and 5 bases for J; bases not matched to a gene: 8.

The origin of this receptor is a woman aged 30 to 39 with alopecia areata. Some clones in this sample may be carry-over from other donors' samples. The starting material was whole blood, obtained in connection with sensitization to the hapten diphenylcyclopropenone (DPC). The V call is TRBV6-6, the J call TRBJ1-1; 10 bases are a match to TRBD1. The CDR3 region is CASSNSGTGETEAFF. The CDR3 DNA follows: TGTGCCAGCAGTAATTCCGGGACAGGGGAAACTGAAGCTTTCTTT.